Shown below are 21 T cell receptor beta chains from a single sample sequenced in a study of T cell responses to AZD1222 COVID-19 vaccine. Clones were sequenced by immunoSEQ multiplex PCR, and TCRdb holds only the in-frame ones, with some missing. The sample lists tens of thousands of clones; about 89% were seen once. The sequenced sample was peripheral blood, obtained on day 0 of MenACWY control vaccination. These receptors were taken from an adult in good health.

This chain joins TRBV28 and TRBJ1-2; D is ambiguous. Germline V gene lookup returns CDR1 MDHEN and CDR2 SYDVKM. Trimming removed 6 bases from V and 7 bases from J, with 24 bases in between. The CDR3 runs to 16 residues. The CDR3 region has the DNA TGTGCCAGCAGCATATTGACGTCCCTCTCACCGGGTGGCTACACCTTC. Protein: CASSILTSLSPGGYTF.

This clone was recorded only once. The chain couples TRBV19 to TRBJ1-4, with D possibly being TRBD1 (6 bases). Germline V lookup: CDR1 LNHDA, CDR2 SQIVND (reference sequence). V shed 3 bases and J shed 3 bases, with 11 bases lying between them. This CDR3 has 15 residues. CDR3 sequence reads: CASSILDRPNEKLFF. The CDR3, as DNA: TGTGCCAGTAGTATCCTGGACAGACCTAATGAAAAACTGTTTTTT.

This chain joins TRBV19 and TRBJ1-5, with D unresolved. The V gene's germline CDR1 is LNHDA and CDR2 SQIVND (reference sequence). The CDR3 length is 17 residues. The ends were cut back, 2 bases at V and 0 bases at J, with 14 bases in the middle. Here the CDR3 reads CASSISGRSNSNQPQHF. The CDR3 region has the DNA TGTGCCAGTAGTATATCGGGCCGGAGCAATAGCAATCAGCCCCAGCATTTT.

The chain has TRBV6-5 and TRBJ1-2; TRBD1 matches at 7 bases. Unmatched junction bases numbered 1, after V lost 0 bases and J lost 6 bases. CDR3 length: 13 amino acids. The V gene's germline CDR1 is MNHEY and CDR2 SVGAGI. The CDR3 coding sequence is TGTGCCAGCAGTTACTCGACAGGGAATGGCTACACCTTC. It translates to CASSYSTGNGYTF.

This chain connects TRBV30 to TRBJ1-5; D is possibly TRBD1 (5 bases). Per germline, CDR1 GTSNPN and CDR2 SVGIG (reference sequence). CDR3 length equals 14 residues. Deletions cut 0 bases from V and 5 bases from J, with 11 bases between. The CDR3 spells CAWSVKGRDQPQHF. The CDR3 DNA sequence: TGTGCCTGGAGTGTAAAGGGGCGAGATCAGCCCCAGCATTTT. The full variable domain, its missing parts supplied by reference TRBV30 and TRBJ1-5, is SQTIHQWPATLVQPVGSPLSLECTVEGTSNPNLYWYRQAAGRGLQLLFYSVGIGQISSEVPQNLSASRPQDRQFILSSKKLLLSDSGFYLCAWSVKGRDQPQHFGDGTRLSIL.

The rearrangement links TRBV5-8 to TRBJ1-2; D remains ambiguous. Deletions cut 4 bases from V and 5 bases from J, with 15 bases between. Germline CDR1 SGHTS, CDR2 YDEGEE. CDR3 length: 14 amino acids. CDR3 in amino acids: CASSILTVTYGYTF. In DNA, the CDR3 is TGTGCCAGCAGCATATTAACAGTTACTTATGGCTACACCTTC.

The genes are TRBV4-3 and TRBJ2-1; no clear D gene. Trimming removed 0 bases at V and 2 bases at J, with 11 bases between. Germline values: CDR1 LGHNA, CDR2 YSLEER. The CDR3 sequence is 16 residues long. In DNA, the CDR3 is TGCGCCAGCAGCCAAGATCTCGTACGTCCCTACAATGAGCAGTTCTTC. Protein: CASSQDLVRPYNEQFF.

This chain links TRBV18 with TRBJ2-1; TRBD1 might be the D (5 bases). V dropped 8 bases and J dropped 0 bases, with 11 bases sitting between them. The CDR3 length is 14 residues. The germline gives CDR1 KGHSH, CDR2 LQKENI. The CDR3 loop reads CASGADISYNEQFF. The CDR3 nucleotides read TGTGCCAGCGGGGCCGATATCTCCTACAATGAGCAGTTCTTC.

This rearrangement joins TRBV6-1 to TRBJ2-3, with 8 positions matching TRBD1. With 3 bases clipped from V and 4 bases from J, the junction kept 6 bases outside the gene matches. CDR3 size: 15 residues. Germline V gives CDR1 MNHNS, CDR2 SASEGT. The CDR3 nucleotides read TGTGCCAGCAGTGACGGGCAGGGGGCGGCAGATACGCAGTATTTT. It codes for CASSDGQGAADTQYF.

The CDR3: CASIQGGLAAFF. CDR3 in DNA: TGTGCCAGCATCCAAGGGGGGCTCGCAGCTTTCTTT. The rearrangement uses TRBV12-3 or TRBV12-4 and TRBJ1-1; TRBD1 might be the D (6 bases). V lost 7 bases and J lost 10, with 16 bases in between. The CDR3 is 12 amino acids.

This rearrangement joins TRBV5-1 to TRBJ2-4; 7 bases align to TRBD1. The CDR3 is 13 residues long. Per germline, CDR1 SGHRS and CDR2 YFSETQ. V lost 2 bases to trimming and J lost 6 bases; unmatched junction nucleotides: 2. CDR3 amino acids: CASSFNRGNIQYF. CDR3 nucleotide sequence: TGCGCCAGCAGCTTCAACAGGGGAAACATTCAGTACTTC.

J is TRBJ2-7 and V is TRBV7-8; no reliable D call. Germline V gene sequence: CDR1 SGHVS, CDR2 FQNEAQ. CDR3 length: 15 residues. Trimming removed 1 base from V and 1 base from J, with 11 bases in between. CDR3 nucleotide sequence: TGTGCCAGCAGCTTAGGCGGTATATTTTCCTACGAGCAGTACTTC. Residues: CASSLGGIFSYEQYF.

The CDR3 here is CASSPERVSNEKLFF. CDR3 bases: TGTGCCAGCTCACCAGAAAGGGTATCAAATGAAAAACTGTTTTTT. The rearrangement links TRBV18 to TRBJ1-4; D is ambiguous. Trimming pared 2 bases from V and 5 bases from J, leaving 12 bases between. Germline lookup yields CDR1 KGHSH and CDR2 LQKENI. The CDR3 has 15 residues. The variable domain in full, with the rest retrieved from reference TRBV18 and TRBJ1-4, is NAGVMQNPRHLVRRRGQEARLRCSPMKGHSHVYWYRQLPEEGLKFMVYLQKENIIDESGMPKERFSAEFPKEGPSILRIQQVVRGDSAAYFCASSPERVSNEKLFFGSGTQLSVL.

The chain joins TRBV6-5 to TRBJ1-1; D not certain. Germline loops: CDR1 MNHEY, CDR2 SVGAGI. Trimming pared 2 bases from V and 1 base from J, leaving 5 bases between. The CDR3 length is 13 residues. CDR3 amino acids: CASSYGPNTEAFF. CDR3 DNA sequence: TGTGCCAGCAGTTACGGGCCGAACACTGAAGCTTTCTTT.

This chain's CDR3 is CASSDRGRLGSPLHF. The CDR3 DNA is TGCGCCAGCAGTGACAGGGGGAGGTTAGGTTCACCCCTCCACTTT. V is TRBV10-2 and J is TRBJ1-6; 7 bases are shared with TRBD1. Germline V gene lookup returns CDR1 WSHSY and CDR2 SAAADI. The CDR3 runs 15 residues. After removal of 3 bases from V and 9 bases from J, the junction contained 8 bases not matched to a gene.

This clone was seen only a few times. The rearrangement links TRBV14 to TRBJ2-7; D not resolved. This CDR3 spans 12 amino acids. Germline CDR1 is SGHDN and CDR2 is FVKESK. Trimming stripped 4 bases from V and 0 bases from J, with 4 bases between. The CDR3 loop is CASSPTSYEQYF. For the CDR3, the DNA is TGTGCCAGCAGCCCGACCTCCTACGAGCAGTACTTC.

The rearrangement uses TRBV3-1 (or the pseudogene TRBV3-2) and TRBJ2-2, with 12 bases identical to TRBD2. V lost 1 base, J lost 2 bases, and 5 bases stayed unmatched. This CDR3 has 18 amino acids. The germline V gene encodes CDR1 LGHDT and CDR2 YNNKEL (reference sequence). As DNA, the CDR3 is TGTGCCAGCAGCCAAGCCGACGGACTAGCGGGAAACACCGGGGAGCTGTTTTTT. This translates into CASSQADGLAGNTGELFF.

The chain couples TRBV9 to TRBJ2-1; possible D gene TRBD2, 7 bases. V was pared by 4 bases and J by 5 bases, with 13 bases between. This CDR3 has 14 amino acids. Germline V CDR1 and CDR2: SGDLS, YYNGEE. Here the CDR3 reads CASSLGGDDNEQFF. CDR3 in DNA: TGTGCCAGCAGCTTAGGGGGGGACGACAATGAGCAGTTCTTC.

This rearrangement joins TRBV29-1 to TRBJ1-2; no firm D call. V lost 5 bases, J lost 2 bases, and 6 bases lay in between. CDR1 SQVTM and CDR2 ANQGSEA come from the germline V gene. The CDR3 extends over 11 amino acids. CDR3 coding DNA: TGCAGCGTTTCAGAGAACTATGGCTACACCTTC. Translation gives CSVSENYGYTF.

The chain is built from TRBV5-1 and TRBJ1-3; maybe TRBD1 (5 bases). This CDR3 is 15 amino acids long. Trimming took off 1 base at V and 2 bases at J, with 10 bases between the two ends. Germline V gene data show CDR1 as SGHRS and CDR2 as YFSETQ. CDR3 DNA sequence: TGCGCCAGCAGCTTGTATGGGGGAGCTGGAAACACCATATATTTT. Translated: CASSLYGGAGNTIYF.

This chain uses TRBV5-6 with TRBJ1-1; D is undetermined. The CDR3 covers 13 residues. Germline V lookup: CDR1 SGHDT, CDR2 YYEEEE. Trimming removed 3 bases at V and 2 bases at J, with 8 bases between. Here the CDR3 reads CASSWRGNTEAFF. CDR3 nucleotides: TGTGCCAGCAGCTGGAGAGGTAACACTGAAGCTTTCTTT.